This T cell receptor beta chain was captured in a study of T cell responses to AZD1222 COVID-19 vaccine listed by TCRdb under 2021. Regarding the research as a whole: TCR sequencing was performed for 230 to 250 trial participants, of whom around 200 were given two doses of AZD1222 and around 25 were given two doses of MenACWY control vaccine. Trial participants were enrolled by age into subgroups of 18-55, 56-69 and 70-plus years, and around 140, 26 and 57 TCR-sequenced participants, respectively, were included in these subgroups.

Read against the paper, the sample's time point label means: baseline before first vaccination. What the treatment or condition label conveys for this sample: meningococcal conjugate vaccine given as trial control. The vaccinee samples were drawn from two UK trials, COV001 and COV002, one of which was a single-blind randomized controlled phase 2/3 trial testing AZD1222 (ChAdOx1 nCoV-19) in healthy adults. Trial participant PBMC samples were collected at day 0 and day 28 after the second dose for TCRbeta chain sequencing. The CDR3 regions of human TCRbeta chains were analyzed by immunosequencing. The authors' pipeline ran thus. Repertoire TCRs were matched against a reference library of SARS-CoV-2-specific TCRs generated with the MIRA antigen-specificity platform. Breadth was defined as the fraction of unique TCRs that were SARS-CoV-2-associated. Depth was defined as the fraction of total T cells that were SARS-CoV-2-associated. Using the MIRA data, each spike-specific TCR was assigned both to the spike region to which the TCR was reactive and to a CD4 or CD8 class. Log10-transformed breadth and depth values were compared by one-way ANOVA with Sidak's multiple comparisons tests. In TCRdb, the immuneACCESS table is reduced to in-frame sequences with V and J assigned. These tables do not hold every clone; where another copy was compared, an unresolved V gene accounts for under half, and the others remain unexplained. V and J calls and clone size are those listed in that table; D and trimming were worked out from the DNA. The sample contains about 220,000 clones, approximately 94% of them found a single time. In total, the top ten clones hold roughly 1% of the sample.

Broad study findings and their caveats: CD4 TCRs associated with the vaccine covered the entire spike protein, and the dominant responses were in regions 160-218 and 743-854. Only a handful of AZD1222 recipients were SARS-CoV-2 seropositive at baseline, limiting conclusions about previously exposed vaccinees. After two AZD1222 doses, spike-specific TCR breadth and depth were significantly higher than at day 0 and than in MenACWY recipients. Participants were mostly white British, with more females than males. The authors suggested clonal diversity may have been underestimated. Because no day 14 peak-response samples were available, the repertoires could be characterized only after the peak T cell response. The 56-69-year group was small, and its depth increase did not reach significance, likely because of low power. Nearly half of unique spike-specific TCRs reportedly recognized epitopes outside regions mutated in the B.1.351 and B.1.1.7 variants.

A note on this clone: Its antigen is not yet known. The sample holds no much larger clone one base away, and base qualities are not on file.

V is shortened by 5 bases, J by 2 bases, and the region joining them spans 7 bases. The CDR3 contains 13 residues, cysteine and phenylalanine counted. The entry retains the CDR3 DNA only, 39 bases that are in frame from base 1. Per the germline V gene, SGHTA is the CDR1 and FQGTGA is the CDR2. The source of this sequence is an adult in good health. The chain joins TRBV7-3 to TRBJ1-5; the D gene is possibly TRBD1, with 5 bases matching. The sample consisted of peripheral blood, taken on day 0 of MenACWY control vaccination. This receptor carries the CDR3 CASSVQGNQPQHF. In nucleotides, the sequence is TGTGCCAGCAGCGTACAGGGCAATCAGCCCCAGCATTTT.